This is a list of T cell receptor beta chains from one sample in a study of T-cell memory formation after mild COVID-19. TCRdb reprocessed the 5' RACE reads with MiXCR, giving one entry per CDR3 protein. The sample yields about 34,000 distinct CDR3 sequences, about 7.7% seen once. Source material: PBMCs or a T cell subset sorted from them (not recorded which). These receptors came from a man in his late teens or twenties who had mild COVID-19 (a few samples of this study predate the infection). Cell type and time point are not known. Each CDR3 is given with its conserved first and last residue.

v_gene	j_gene	CDR3aa
TRBV4-3	TRBJ2-3	CASSQLVGRKDTQYF
TRBV6-2/TRBV6-3	TRBJ1-2	CDSSLRAPKGYGYTF
TRBV24-1	TRBJ1-2	CATSAGGSYGYTF
TRBV7-3	TRBJ2-2	CASSLLGGAIGELFF
TRBV15	TRBJ2-5	CATSNQFSPGETQYF
TRBV6-2/TRBV6-3	TRBJ2-1	CASTSAGGIYNEQFF
TRBV19	TRBJ1-2	CASRPTLMGAYGYTF
TRBV7-8	TRBJ1-5	CASSLGSRNQPQHF
TRBV14	TRBJ2-1	CASSHRLAGEYNEQFF
TRBV6-6	TRBJ1-5	CASIGVQQPQHF
TRBV7-2	TRBJ2-5	CASSPGGAGVGETQYF
TRBV5-1	TRBJ2-7	CASSLTSGGAYEQYF
TRBV15	TRBJ2-5	CATSRDLETQYF
TRBV28	TRBJ1-2	CASSLGGGNYGYTF
TRBV20-1	TRBJ1-2	CSARPAGGSDYGYTF
TRBV11-2	TRBJ1-1	CASSSTQRVVHTEAFF
TRBV10-3	TRBJ1-2	CAISEEFVVGYTF
TRBV19	TRBJ1-5	CASTNRGNQPQHF
TRBV7-9	TRBJ2-1	CASSLVGQGGPEQFF
TRBV12-3/TRBV12-4	TRBJ1-1	CASSSARGLRTEAFF
TRBV3-1	TRBJ1-2	CASSQVAQAGYTF
TRBV5-1	TRBJ2-5	CASSSGWNQETQYF
TRBV27	TRBJ2-5	CASSVRREETQYF
TRBV7-2	TRBJ1-5	CASLVLLQTQHF
TRBV18	TRBJ1-1	CASSATENTEAFF
TRBV10-1	TRBJ1-1	CASRAGAATEAFF